Listed here are 30 T cell receptor beta chains from one sample, sequenced in a study of blood T cell repertoires in COVID-19. Here immunoSEQ multiplex PCR was the method, and the copy in TCRdb shows in-frame clones only, minus some. The sample carries a few hundred thousand clones, approximately 78% recorded once. The source material was PBMCs or T cells enriched from blood (not recorded which). These receptors were taken from a man aged 35 to 55 who had recovered from COVID-19.

This clone has a single count. J is TRBJ1-2 and V is TRBV18; 8 nucleotides line up with TRBD1. The V gene's germline CDR1 is KGHSH and CDR2 LQKENI. The CDR3 spans 16 residues. The junction had 11 bases not matched to a gene; V was cut back by 0 bases and J by 8 bases. The CDR3 region is CASSPPEVTGGRGYTF. The CDR3 coding sequence is TGTGCCAGCTCACCACCGGAGGTAACAGGGGGACGCGGCTACACCTTC.

The chain recombines TRBV19 with TRBJ1-2, with TRBD1 as a possible D gene (6 bases). Deletions cut 8 bases from V and 8 bases from J, with 21 bases between. The CDR3 has 14 residues. Germline-derived CDR1 and CDR2 are LNHDA and SQIVND (reference sequence). This chain's CDR3 is CASQVLQGANGYTF. CDR3 nucleotide sequence: TGTGCCAGTCAAGTATTACAGGGAGCGAACGGCTACACCTTC. Full variable domain (outside the CDR3, taken from reference TRBV19 and TRBJ1-2): DGGITQSPKYLFRKEGQNVTLSCEQNLNHDAMYWYRQDPGQGLRLIYYSQIVNDFQKGDIAEGYSVSREKKESFPLTVTSAQKNPTAFYLCASQVLQGANGYTFGSGTRLTVV.

The chain combines TRBV20-1 with TRBJ2-2, with TRBD1 matching over 9 bases. This CDR3 contains 15 residues. V trimming: 3 bases; J trimming: 7 bases; junction bases outside the gene matches: 9. Germline V lookup: CDR1 DFQATT, CDR2 SNEGSKA (reference sequence). CDR3 loop: CSASKGQGFSGELFF. The CDR3 DNA reads as TGCAGTGCTAGTAAGGGACAGGGCTTTAGCGGGGAGCTGTTTTTT.

The CDR3 loop is CASREDRGWETQYF. The CDR3 DNA reads as TGTGCCAGCAGAGAAGACAGGGGCTGGGAGACCCAGTACTTC. This chain connects TRBV21-1 to TRBJ2-5; the table's D gene call, TRBD1, was not cross checked with the DNA. TRBV21-1 is an annotated pseudogene. The CDR3 loop spans 14 amino acids.

The chain carries TRBV2 and TRBJ1-2; D gene ambiguous. The germline CDR1 and CDR2 sequences are SNHLY and FYNNEI. This CDR3 has 12 amino acids. V was clipped by 7 bases and J by 8 bases, with 14 bases between them. The CDR3 sequence is CASTTRTGGYTF. The CDR3, as DNA: TGTGCCAGCACTACGAGGACGGGAGGCTACACCTTC. Based on the CDR3 plus reference TRBV2 and TRBJ1-2, the full variable domain is EPEVTQTPSHQVTQMGQEVILRCVPISNHLYFYWYRQILGQKVEFLVSFYNNEISEKSEIFDDQFSVERPDGSNFTLKIRSTKLEDSAMYFCASTTRTGGYTFGSGTRLTVV.

This sequence joins TRBV7-9 and TRBJ1-1; possibly TRBD1 for D (6 bases). Per the germline V gene, CDR1 is SEHNR and CDR2 is FQNEAQ (reference sequence). CDR3 length: 14 amino acids. The ends were cut back, 3 bases at V and 3 bases at J, with 11 bases in the middle. CDR3 in amino acids: CASSFTGQDTEAFF. CDR3 bases: TGTGCCAGCAGCTTTACAGGGCAGGACACTGAAGCTTTCTTT.

Worth noting for this clone: Its ends do not fully match the called genes, so a read error is possible. The J gene is TRBJ2-1, the V gene TRBV30, with TRBD2 matching 9 bases. The CDR3 is 14 residues long. Germline loops: CDR1 GTSNPN, CDR2 SVGIG (reference sequence). The CDR3 here is CAQSGTSSHNEQFF. CDR3 bases: TGTGCGCAATCCGGGACTAGCTCCCACAATGAGCAGTTCTTC.

V gene TRBV3-1 (or the pseudogene TRBV3-2) combines with J gene TRBJ1-2, with D possibly matching TRBD1 (5 bases). Trimming shortened V by 5 bases and J by 7 bases, and 14 bases separated the two germline ends. This CDR3 comprises 13 residues. Germline assignment: CDR1 LGHDT and CDR2 YNNKEL (reference sequence). This CDR3 is CASSTMGRGGYTF. The CDR3 DNA follows: TGTGCCAGCAGCACGATGGGTAGGGGTGGCTACACCTTC.

This clone appeared once. The chain carries TRBV5-1 and TRBJ2-7; TRBD1 aligns across 7 bases. CDR1 is SGHRS, CDR2 YFSETQ, per germline. This CDR3 spans 15 amino acids. Trimming cost V 4 bases and J 2 bases; bases outside gene matches: 9. The CDR3: CASSSLGGVAYEQYF. The CDR3, as DNA: TGCGCCAGCAGCAGCCTAGGGGGCGTAGCCTACGAGCAGTACTTC.

The chain couples TRBV19 to TRBJ2-1; 7 nucleotides agree with TRBD1. Germline CDR1 reads LNHDA; CDR2 reads SQIVND (reference sequence). The CDR3 is 15 amino acids. The ends lost 6 bases at V and 4 bases at J; junction bases unmatched: 9. CDR3 nucleotides: TGTGCCAGTAGGATCGGTGGGACAGAATACAATGAGCAGTTCTTC. It translates to CASRIGGTEYNEQFF.

V and J are TRBV14 and TRBJ1-4; no definite D call. Per the germline V gene, CDR1 is SGHDN and CDR2 is FVKESK. V was cut by 2 bases and J by 0 bases, with 10 bases left in between. The CDR3 has 16 residues. The CDR3 DNA sequence: TGTGCCAGCAGCCAATTGGCAAACCCAACTAATGAAAAACTGTTTTTT. Protein product: CASSQLANPTNEKLFF.

The gene calls are TRBV18 and TRBJ1-1, with 8 bases identical to TRBD1. Germline assignment: CDR1 KGHSH and CDR2 LQKENI. The CDR3 spans 13 residues. The V segment lost 3 bases and the J segment 11 bases; nucleotides outside the gene matches: 8. In DNA form, the CDR3 reads TGTGCCAGCTCACCCGGGGGACAGGTGAATGCTTTCTTT. It encodes CASSPGGQVNAFF.

The V gene is TRBV5-6, the J gene TRBJ2-3; 10 bases agree with TRBD2. The CDR3 has 16 amino acids. The V segment lost 2 bases and the J segment 0 bases; nucleotides outside the gene matches: 3. The germline CDR1 and CDR2 sequences are SGHDT and YYEEEE. In nucleotides, the CDR3 is TGTGCCAGCAGCTTCGGACTAGCGGCGAGCACAGATACGCAGTATTTT. Its protein product is CASSFGLAASTDTQYF.

In this sample, this clone turned up many times. The V call is TRBV7-3, the J call TRBJ2-1; possibly TRBD2 for D (6 bases). Trimming removed 1 base at V and 8 bases at J, with 12 bases between. This CDR3 has 14 residues. Germline V gene lookup returns CDR1 SGHTA and CDR2 FQGTGA. CDR3 sequence reads: CASSLSGAGDEQFF. The CDR3 nucleotides read TGTGCCAGCAGCTTAAGCGGGGCGGGTGATGAGCAGTTCTTC.

A few counts support this clone. V is TRBV7-9 and J is TRBJ2-3, with 9 bases fitting TRBD1. Per the germline V gene, CDR1 is SEHNR and CDR2 is FQNEAQ (reference sequence). The CDR3 has 16 residues. Losses at the gene ends were 3 bases for V and 1 base for J; bases not matched to a gene: 5. The DNA of the CDR3 is TGTGCCAGCAGCTTCAACAGGGGGCTGGGCACAGATACGCAGTATTTT. It specifies CASSFNRGLGTDTQYF.

This chain connects TRBV11-2 to TRBJ2-3, with TRBD1 as a possible D gene (6 bases). Germline-derived CDR1 and CDR2 are SGHAT and FQNNGV. The CDR3 is 15 residues long. V dropped 7 bases and J dropped 0 bases, with 14 bases sitting between them. In DNA form, the CDR3 reads TGTGCCAGCAACAAAGGGGGAACCAGCACAGATACGCAGTATTTT. Amino acid sequence: CASNKGGTSTDTQYF. Complete variable domain (other parts from reference TRBV11-2 and TRBJ2-3): EAGVAQSPRYKIIEKRQSVAFWCNPISGHATLYWYQQILGQGPKLLIQFQNNGVVDDSQLPKDRFSAERLKGVDSTLKIQPAKLEDSAVYLCASNKGGTSTDTQYFGPGTRLTVL.

This rearrangement joins TRBV7-2 to TRBJ2-3; 11 nucleotides align to TRBD2. There are 16 residues in the CDR3. Per germline, CDR1 SGHTA and CDR2 FQGNSA. V lost 3 bases to trimming and J lost 4 bases; unmatched junction nucleotides: 6. CDR3 region: CASSFTSGSPPDTQYF. The CDR3 DNA sequence: TGTGCCAGCAGCTTCACTAGCGGGAGTCCCCCAGATACGCAGTATTTT.

The table lists this clone with a count of one. The chain joins TRBV6-5 to TRBJ1-2; 7 bases line up with TRBD1. V was clipped by 10 bases and J by 4 bases; unmatched bases: 12. Germline CDR1 and CDR2: MNHEY and SVGAGI. CDR3 length equals 14 residues. The CDR3 region is CATNGQVFAYGYTF. The CDR3 DNA reads as TGTGCCACCAACGGACAGGTATTCGCCTATGGCTACACCTTC.

This chain uses TRBV19 with TRBJ1-6, with unresolved D. The V gene's germline CDR1 is LNHDA and CDR2 SQIVND (reference sequence). The V end lost 9 bases, the J end lost 1 base, and 10 bases lay between the germline ends. The CDR3 consists of 14 residues. The CDR3 DNA sequence: TGTGCCAGCCACTTCGTGTCCTATAATTCACCCCTCCACTTT. Translated, it gives CASHFVSYNSPLHF.

The chain links TRBV7-9 to TRBJ1-1, with D hard to call. Germline V gene data show CDR1 as SEHNR and CDR2 as FQNEAQ (reference sequence). V was shortened by 5 bases and J by 0 bases, with 10 bases between the two germline ends. The CDR3 is 14 residues long. DNA of the CDR3: TGTGCCAGCAGCCCTAACGGTATGAACACTGAAGCTTTCTTT. Its protein product is CASSPNGMNTEAFF. Together with reference TRBV7-9 and TRBJ1-1, the CDR3 gives the full variable domain: DTGVSQNPRHKITKRGQNVTFRCDPISEHNRLYWYRQTLGQGPEFLTYFQNEAQLEKSRLLSDRFSAERPKGSFSTLEIQRTEQGDSAMYLCASSPNGMNTEAFFGQGTRLTVV.

V usage is TRBV6-4 and J usage is TRBJ2-3; 8 nucleotides agree with TRBD2. The CDR3 is made up of 14 amino acids. The germline CDR1 and CDR2 sequences are MRHNA and SNTAGT. The V segment lost 2 bases and the J segment 11 bases; nucleotides outside the gene matches: 9. CDR3 residues: CASSDDGGAQKQYF. CDR3 DNA: TGTGCCAGCAGTGACGACGGGGGGGCCCAAAAGCAGTATTTT.

V gene TRBV6-5 combines with J gene TRBJ2-1; TRBD2 aligns across 8 bases. V shed 6 bases and J 2 bases; nucleotides not matched to a gene: 6. Germline CDR1 is MNHEY and CDR2 is SVGAGI. The CDR3 totals 15 residues. The CDR3 loop reads CASSRGGSTYNEQFF. CDR3 DNA: TGTGCCAGCAGCCGGGGGGGATCTACCTACAATGAGCAGTTCTTC.

The gene calls are TRBV6-2 or TRBV6-3 and TRBJ1-5; 8 nucleotides agree with TRBD1. J lost 0 bases, V lost 5 bases, and 6 bases had no gene match. Per the germline V gene, CDR1 is MNHEY and CDR2 is SVGEGT. The CDR3 has 16 residues. The chain's CDR3 is CASSPIDRGSNQPQHF. The CDR3 DNA reads as TGTGCCAGCAGTCCCATCGACAGGGGTAGCAATCAGCCCCAGCATTTT.

This clone has just one count. The V call is TRBV4-1, the J call TRBJ1-1; the match to TRBD1 covers 10 bases. The germline gives CDR1 MGHRA, CDR2 YSYEKL. V was pared by 0 bases and J by 4 bases, with 2 bases of the junction left unmatched. The CDR3 runs to 15 residues. The CDR3 coding sequence is TGCGCCAGCAGCCAAGATGGACAGGGGGGCACTGAAGCTTTCTTT. Encoded protein: CASSQDGQGGTEAFF.

This clone was found once. V usage is TRBV19 and J usage is TRBJ1-4; D remains ambiguous. V gave up 10 bases and J gave up 4 bases, with 10 bases separating them. The CDR3 is 12 residues long. Germline loops: CDR1 LNHDA, CDR2 SQIVND (reference sequence). CDR3 DNA sequence: TGTGCCACCTCAGTCGATAATGAAAAACTGTTTTTT. Translation gives CATSVDNEKLFF.

The chain is built from TRBV27 and TRBJ1-5, with D maybe TRBD1 (6 bases). CDR3 size: 15 residues. Per the germline V gene, CDR1 is MNHEY and CDR2 is SMNVEV (reference sequence). V was clipped by 2 bases and J by 3 bases, with 11 bases between them. The CDR3 sequence: CASSLAAGANQPQHF. The CDR3 bases are TGTGCCAGCAGTTTAGCGGCGGGGGCCAATCAGCCCCAGCATTTT.

This clone has only a few counts. The rearrangement joins TRBV4-1 to TRBJ1-1; a weak D match, TRBD1 (6 bases). Germline V gene data show CDR1 as MGHRA and CDR2 as YSYEKL. V lost 4 bases and J 1 base, leaving 13 bases between the germline ends. This CDR3 region has 15 residues. The CDR3 region has the DNA TGCGCCAGCAGCCCGCGGACAGCCACGAACACTGAAGCTTTCTTT. It yields the protein CASSPRTATNTEAFF.

CDR3 nucleotides: TGTGCCAGCAGTGAGGCGGGGGAGCTTAATAATGAGCAGTTCTTC. Translation: CASSEAGELNNEQFF. This rearrangement joins TRBV2 to TRBJ2-1, with 7 bases aligning to TRBD2. The CDR3 extends over 15 amino acids. Trimming took 3 bases from V and 7 from J; bases not matched to a gene: 9. Germline CDR1 SNHLY, CDR2 FYNNEI.

This sequence joins TRBV9 and TRBJ2-2, with TRBD2 identical over 11 bases. Germline assignment: CDR1 SGDLS and CDR2 YYNGEE. This CDR3 is 17 amino acids long. Losses at the gene ends were 1 base for V and 6 bases for J; bases not matched to a gene: 8. CDR3 residues: CASSVRDVLAGAGELFF. The CDR3 DNA sequence: TGTGCCAGCAGCGTAAGGGATGTACTAGCGGGAGCCGGGGAGCTGTTTTTT.

The chain combines TRBV9 with TRBJ1-6; D uncertain. Germline CDR1 reads SGDLS; CDR2 reads YYNGEE. Trimming shortened V by 0 bases and J by 6 bases, and 13 bases separated the two germline ends. This CDR3 contains 16 residues. The CDR3, as DNA: TGTGCCAGCAGCGTAGCTACAGCTGGCCCTAATTCACCCCTCCACTTT. It encodes CASSVATAGPNSPLHF.